What follows describes a single T cell receptor beta chain. Its cognate antigen is unknown. This sample was taken from a study of identical twins. Study-wide findings and caveats: Rather than following the same donors, the conclusions depended on cross-sectional statistical analysis. Twins' surplus sharing was weaker for beta out-of-frame sequences.

With template switching, a universal primer site was added, and the cDNA carried unique molecular identifiers. MiXCR, applied by TCRdb to the 5' RACE reads, yields one record per CDR3 protein. The data hold 350,000 to 600,000 distinct CDR3 sequences, with 12% to 15% observed a single time. Separately, the same data were catalogued under a study of yellow fever vaccine responses in identical twins.

The material sequenced was CD4+ T cells sorted from blood. This clonotype was obtained from a woman aged 18-29 years in good health.

CDR3 coding DNA: TGTGCCAGCAGTTTATCGAGGACACTGAAAAAAGAGACCCAGTACTTC. It specifies CASSLSRTLKKETQYF. The rearrangement joins TRBV27 to TRBJ2-5, with a possible D match to TRBD1 (5 bases). V was shortened by 0 bases and J by 3 bases, with 14 bases between the two germline ends. The CDR3 sequence is 16 residues long. Germline CDR1 MNHEY, CDR2 SMNVEV (reference sequence).